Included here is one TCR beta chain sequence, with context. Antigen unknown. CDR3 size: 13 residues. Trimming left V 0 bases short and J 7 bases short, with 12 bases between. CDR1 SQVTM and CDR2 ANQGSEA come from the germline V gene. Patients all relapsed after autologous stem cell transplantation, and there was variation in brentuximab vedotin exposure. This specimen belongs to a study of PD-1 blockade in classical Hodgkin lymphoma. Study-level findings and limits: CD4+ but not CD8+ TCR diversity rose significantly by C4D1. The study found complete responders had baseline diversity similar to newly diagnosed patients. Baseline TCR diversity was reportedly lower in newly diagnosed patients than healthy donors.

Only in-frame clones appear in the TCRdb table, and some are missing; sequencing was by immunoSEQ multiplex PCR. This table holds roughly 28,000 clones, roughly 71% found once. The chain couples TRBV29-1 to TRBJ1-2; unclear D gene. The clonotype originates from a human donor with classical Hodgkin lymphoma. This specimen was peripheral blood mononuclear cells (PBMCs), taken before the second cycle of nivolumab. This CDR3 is CSVEEDGKFGYTF. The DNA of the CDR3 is TGCAGCGTTGAAGAGGACGGCAAATTTGGCTACACCTTC.